The clone carrying this T cell receptor (beta chain) was counted at least ten times. What it binds is unknown. Stable Graves' hyperthyroidism meant no ophthalmopathy progression within 18 months. The data derive from a study of T cells in Graves' hyperthyroidism and ophthalmopathy. Study-wide points: The model made its ophthalmopathy prediction, and onset followed a median approximately 6.5 months later. In simple terms, a model built on 13 V-J features told ophthalmopathy apart from stable hyperthyroidism.

TCR beta CDR3 regions were amplified from RNA transcripts. First-round RT-PCR with HTBI primers amplified the TCR CDR3 region. TCRdb reprocessed the multiplex PCR reads via MiXCR and lists one record per CDR3 protein. This sample has more than 100,000 distinct CDR3 sequences, with 40% to 50% found just once. The length of the CDR3 is 13 residues. The germline V and J ends were trimmed by 3 bases and 8 bases, with 14 bases remaining between them. CDR1 is SGDLS and CDR2 is YYNGEE in the germline V gene. The sequence was collected from a man between 35 and 55 years old with Graves' hyperthyroidism. The source material was blood. V gene TRBV9 combines with J gene TRBJ1-2; D is uncertain. The CDR3, as DNA: TGTGCCAGCAGCGGAGGGCCAGCCGGGGGCTACACCTTC. It codes for CASSGGPAGGYTF.